Detailed here is one T cell receptor beta chain. Its antigen is unknown. Every TCR beta cDNA library bore unique molecular identifiers. Input populations of about 0.95 to 10 million T cells gave rise to around 480,000 cDNA molecules. In TCRdb, the PCR reads were re-called with MiXCR into one record per CDR3 protein. Among 750,000 to 950,000 distinct CDR3 sequences listed, roughly 50% were seen once. These data are taken from a study of post-analysis software for immune sequencing data. General study points: In patients, roughly 5 TRBV segments were more frequent than in controls, with TRBV5-6, TRBV5-1 and TRBV20-1 among them. Among multiple sclerosis patients, normalized Chao1 diversity was significantly below that of controls.

This CDR3 spans 16 amino acids. Germline CDR1 reads GTSNPN; CDR2 reads SVGIG (reference sequence). This rearrangement joins TRBV30 to TRBJ2-5; weak D call: TRBD2 (6 bases). Near its end, the DNA agrees better with TRBJ2-7, so the J call may be wrong. This receptor was identified in a girl aged 5-17 years with multiple sclerosis. The sample consisted of blood. The CDR3 loop reads CAWSHPRRGLTYEQYF. The CDR3 nucleotides read TGTGCCTGGTCGCACCCTCGACGGGGACTTACCTACGAGCAGTACTTC.